This TCR beta chain was sequenced for a study of T cell responses to AZD1222 COVID-19 vaccine (dated by TCRdb to about 2021). About the study as a whole: A total of under 250 trial participants underwent TCR sequencing, of whom around 210 had received two doses of AZD1222 and 26 had received two doses of the MenACWY control vaccine. Trial participants were enrolled into age subgroups of 18-55, 56-69 and 70-plus years, which contained approximately 150, 30 and 60 TCR-sequenced participants, respectively.

Read against the paper, the sample's time point label means: about 28 days (+/-7) after the second vaccine dose. Interpreted using the paper, the treatment or condition label stands for: meningococcal conjugate vaccine given as trial control. Vaccinee samples came from UK trials COV001 and COV002, including a single-blind randomized controlled phase 2/3 trial of AZD1222 (ChAdOx1 nCoV-19) in healthy adults. For TCRbeta chain sequencing, PBMC samples were collected from trial participants at day 0 and at day 28 after the second dose. The CDR3 regions of human TCRbeta chains were analyzed by immunosequencing. Under the source paper's analysis protocol: Repertoire TCRs were checked for matches against a reference library of SARS-CoV-2-specific TCRs that had been generated using the MIRA antigen-specificity platform. Breadth was defined as the fraction of unique TCRs that were SARS-CoV-2-associated, and depth was defined as the fraction of total T cells that were SARS-CoV-2-associated. Using the MIRA data, each spike-specific TCR was assigned both to the spike region to which the TCR was reactive and to a CD4 or CD8 class. Log10-transformed breadth and depth values were compared by one-way ANOVA with Sidak's multiple comparisons tests. Sourced from immuneACCESS, this table was stored by TCRdb with only in-frame sequences that have V and J called. A share of the clones is absent; for the studies checked, an unresolved V gene accounts for under half, and the remainder has no known explanation. V, J and clone size are those of that table, while D and trimming were read from the DNA. Within this sample are 80,000 or so clones, with 60% to 85% of them counted one time only. About 26% of the sample lies in the top ten.

Turning to this clone: What antigen it recognizes has not been identified. The record has no base qualities; no much larger clone is one base away.

Broader findings and caveats from the paper: Only five to seven AZD1222 recipients were SARS-CoV-2 seropositive at baseline, limiting conclusions about previously exposed vaccinees. Reportedly, close to half of the unique spike-specific TCRs recognized epitopes lying outside the regions that are mutated in the B.1.351 and B.1.1.7 variants. Most participants were white British and females outnumbered males, and the authors suggested that clonal diversity may have been underestimated. After two AZD1222 doses, spike-specific TCR breadth and depth were significantly higher than at day 0 and than in MenACWY recipients. The vaccine-associated CD4 TCRs covered the entire spike protein, and the dominant responses fell in regions 160-218 and 743-854. In the small 56-69-year group, the increase in depth fell short of significance, most likely because of low power. Because no day 14 peak-response samples were available, the repertoires could be characterized only after the peak T cell response.

Relative to germline, V is 3 bases shorter and J is 8 bases shorter, with 9 bases between their ends. The germline V gene encodes CDR1 MDHEN and CDR2 SYDVKM. Taken from cysteine to phenylalanine, the CDR3 has 12 residues. The only DNA kept is the CDR3, 36 bases in frame from the first base. The receptor was derived from an adult who received the MenACWY meningococcal vaccine as a control. This specimen was peripheral blood, taken 28 days after the second dose of the MenACWY control vaccine. Recombination connected TRBV28 to TRBJ2-3, with the D segment identity uncertain. Read as DNA, the sequence is TGTGCCAGCAGTTTTGGTTCGGGTACGCAGTATTTT. Its coded protein is CASSFGSGTQYF.